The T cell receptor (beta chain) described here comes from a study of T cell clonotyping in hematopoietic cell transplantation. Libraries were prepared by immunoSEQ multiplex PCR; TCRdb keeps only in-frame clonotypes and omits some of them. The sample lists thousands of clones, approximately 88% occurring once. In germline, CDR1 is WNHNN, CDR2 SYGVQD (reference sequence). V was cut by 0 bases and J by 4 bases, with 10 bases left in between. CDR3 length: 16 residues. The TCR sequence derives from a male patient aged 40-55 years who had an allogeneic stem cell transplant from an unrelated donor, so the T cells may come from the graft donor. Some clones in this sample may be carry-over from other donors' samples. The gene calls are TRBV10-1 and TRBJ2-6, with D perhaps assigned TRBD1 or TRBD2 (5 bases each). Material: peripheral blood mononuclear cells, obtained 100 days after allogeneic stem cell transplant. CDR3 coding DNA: TGCGCCAGCAGTGAGTCTTGGGGGAGAGGGGCCAACGTCCTGACTTTC. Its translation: CASSESWGRGANVLTF.